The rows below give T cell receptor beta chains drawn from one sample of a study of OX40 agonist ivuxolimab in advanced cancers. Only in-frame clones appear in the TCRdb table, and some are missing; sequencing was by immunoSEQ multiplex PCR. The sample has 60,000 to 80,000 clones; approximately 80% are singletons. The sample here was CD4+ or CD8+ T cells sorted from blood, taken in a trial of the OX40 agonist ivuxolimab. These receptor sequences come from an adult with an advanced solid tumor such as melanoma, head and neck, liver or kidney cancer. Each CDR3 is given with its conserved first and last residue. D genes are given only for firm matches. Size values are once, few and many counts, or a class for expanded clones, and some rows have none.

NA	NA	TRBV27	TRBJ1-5	CASSPAGISNQPQHF	TGTGCCAGCAGTCCCGCAGGGATTAGCAATCAGCCCCAGCATTTT
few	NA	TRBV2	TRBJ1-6	CASSGTNNSPLHF	TGTGCCAGCAGTGGGACGAATAATTCACCCCTCCACTTT
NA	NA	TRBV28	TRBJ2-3	CASSLNGDTDTQYF	TGTGCCAGCAGTTTAAACGGGGACACAGATACGCAGTATTTT
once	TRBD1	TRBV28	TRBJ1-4	CASSAGGWGEKLFF	TGTGCCAGCAGCGCAGGGGGCTGGGGTGAAAAACTGTTTTTT
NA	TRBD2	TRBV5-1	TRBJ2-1	CASSADSAGGPNEQFF	TGCGCCAGCAGCGCTGATTCGGCGGGAGGGCCTAATGAGCAGTTCTTC
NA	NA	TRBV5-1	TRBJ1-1	CASSRRVGNTEAFF	TGCGCCAGCAGCCGACGGGTGGGGAACACTGAAGCTTTCTTT
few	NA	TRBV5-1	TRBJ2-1	CASSLAGDPSYNEQFF	TGCGCCAGCAGCTTGGCTGGGGACCCCTCCTACAATGAGCAGTTCTTC
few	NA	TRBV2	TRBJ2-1	CASNFGGLGYNEQFF	TGTGCCAGCAATTTCGGGGGGCTCGGGTACAATGAGCAGTTCTTC
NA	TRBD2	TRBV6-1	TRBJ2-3	CASSEEWRGGNTQYF	TGTGCCAGCAGTGAAGAATGGCGGGGAGGGAATACGCAGTATTTT
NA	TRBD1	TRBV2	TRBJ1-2	CASRDRTGAPRSYTF	TGTGCCAGCAGAGACCGGACAGGGGCCCCCCGGTCCTACACCTTC
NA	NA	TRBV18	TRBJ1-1	CASSPLAPGTRTEAFF	TGTGCCAGCTCACCACTGGCCCCAGGAACACGGACTGAAGCTTTCTTT
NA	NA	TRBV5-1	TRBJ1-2	CASSLGQKSYGYTF	TGCGCCAGCAGCTTGGGACAGAAAAGCTATGGCTACACCTTC
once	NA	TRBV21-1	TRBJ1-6	CASSNRGRGHSPLHF	TGTGCCAGCAGCAACAGGGGGCGAGGGCATTCACCCCTCCACTTT
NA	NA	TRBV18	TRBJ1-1	CASSPRETVNTEAFF	TGTGCCAGCTCACCCCGGGAGACGGTGAACACTGAAGCTTTCTTT
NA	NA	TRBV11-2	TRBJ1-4	CASSLDTGRNEKLFF	TGTGCCAGCAGCTTAGATACAGGTCGTAATGAAAAACTGTTTTTT
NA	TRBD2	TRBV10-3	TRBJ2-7	CAIRKREESYEQYF	TGTGCCATCAGGAAGCGGGAGGAATCCTACGAGCAGTACTTC
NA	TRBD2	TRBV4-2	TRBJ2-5	CASSQGGTSKTQYF	TGTGCCAGCAGCCAGGGGGGGACTAGCAAGACCCAGTACTTC
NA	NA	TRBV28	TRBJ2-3	CASSLGGMGTDTQYF	TGTGCCAGCAGTTTAGGGGGGATGGGGACAGATACGCAGTATTTT
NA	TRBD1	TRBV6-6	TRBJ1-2	CASSNGQAYGYTF	TGTGCCAGCAGTAATGGACAGGCATATGGCTACACCTTC
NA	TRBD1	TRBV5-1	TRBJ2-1	CASSSVGQGIRMSSYNEQFF	TGCGCCAGCAGCTCAGTGGGACAGGGTATCCGGATGAGCTCCTACAATGAGCAGTTCTTC
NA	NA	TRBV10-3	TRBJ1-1	CAISTAMNTEAFF	TGTGCCATCAGCACTGCGATGAACACTGAAGCTTTCTTT
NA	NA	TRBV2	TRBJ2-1	CASSRPESSYNEQFF	TGTGCCAGCAGCCGACCCGAAAGCTCCTACAATGAGCAGTTCTTC
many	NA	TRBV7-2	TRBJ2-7	CASSMRTSEQYF	TGTGCCAGCAGCATGCGGACTTCCGAGCAGTACTTC
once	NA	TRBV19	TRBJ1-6	CATRVSSYNSPLHF	TGTGCCACAAGGGTGAGCTCCTATAATTCACCCCTCCACTTT
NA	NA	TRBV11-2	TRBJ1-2	CASTSGAGHGYTF	TGTGCCAGCACCTCGGGCGCAGGACATGGCTACACCTTC
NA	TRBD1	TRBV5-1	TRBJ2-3	CASSFDGTGRTDTQYF	TGCGCCAGCAGCTTCGACGGGACAGGGCGCACAGATACGCAGTATTTT
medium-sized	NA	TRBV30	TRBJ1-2	CTGRGLYGYTF	TGTACGGGACGGGGGCTTTATGGCTACACCTTC
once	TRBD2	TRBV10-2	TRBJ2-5	CASSEVGLAGKATQYF	TGCGCCAGCAGTGAGGTGGGACTAGCGGGTAAAGCGACCCAGTACTTC
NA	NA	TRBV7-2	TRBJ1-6	CASTPEISYNSPLHF	TGTGCCAGCACCCCGGAGATCTCCTATAATTCACCCCTCCACTTT
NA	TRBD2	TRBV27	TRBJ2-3	CASSLALAGLDTQYF	TGTGCCAGCAGTTTGGCGCTAGCGGGGCTAGATACGCAGTATTTT
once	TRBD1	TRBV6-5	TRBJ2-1	CASSSPGQVRNEQFF	TGTGCCAGCAGTTCGCCGGGACAGGTTCGCAATGAGCAGTTCTTC